The 16 T cell receptor beta chains listed next were all sequenced from one sample in a study of blood T cell repertoires in COVID-19. This table comes from immunoSEQ multiplex PCR, and its TCRdb copy is limited to in-frame clones, with some not included. Of fewer than 250,000 clones in the sample, approximately 81% were seen once. Input material: peripheral blood. These receptors came from a human donor in a cohort sampled during active COVID-19.

The chain uses TRBV6-6 and TRBJ1-1, with D maybe TRBD1 (6 bases). CDR3 size: 14 residues. The ends were cut back, 0 bases at V and 10 bases at J, with 15 bases in the middle. Germline V gives CDR1 MNHNY, CDR2 SVGAGI (reference sequence). The CDR3, as DNA: TGTGCCAGCAGTTACTCGGGGGCCTCCCTTGGAGCTTTCTTT. This translates into CASSYSGASLGAFF.

The V gene is TRBV4-2, the J gene TRBJ2-3; unclear D gene. Germline values: CDR1 LGHNA, CDR2 YNFKEQ. This CDR3 is 14 amino acids long. Trimming took off 4 bases at V and 4 bases at J, with 12 bases between the two ends. CDR3 amino acids: CASSLRLNSDTQYF. The CDR3 DNA sequence: TGTGCCAGCAGCCTAAGACTGAACTCAGATACGCAGTATTTT.

The V gene is TRBV11-2, the J gene TRBJ1-3, with D possibly matching TRBD1 (5 bases). Trimming stripped 6 bases from V and 4 bases from J, with 13 bases between. Germline V gene lookup returns CDR1 SGHAT and CDR2 FQNNGV. The CDR3 length is 14 residues. The CDR3: CASSTTGLGNTIYF. CDR3 DNA: TGTGCCAGCAGTACCACAGGTCTAGGAAACACCATATATTTT.

The chain has TRBV10-3 and TRBJ1-5; a possible D gene is TRBD1 (6 bases). The CDR3 is 14 residues long. Per the germline V gene, CDR1 is ENHRY and CDR2 is SYGVKD. V was clipped by 10 bases and J by 6 bases, with 19 bases between them. CDR3 amino acids: CATRPQGNGQPQHF. In nucleotides, the CDR3 is TGTGCCACTCGACCACAGGGAAATGGTCAGCCCCAGCATTTT.

J is TRBJ2-2 and V is TRBV15; D may be TRBD2 (6 bases). V was shortened by 0 bases and J by 1 base, with 9 bases between the two germline ends. The CDR3 is 16 amino acids. The germline gives CDR1 LNHNV, CDR2 YYDKDF (reference sequence). CDR3 amino acids: CATSREDGGNTGELFF. In nucleotides, the CDR3 is TGTGCCACCAGCAGAGAAGACGGGGGGAACACCGGGGAGCTGTTTTTT. Full variable domain (remainder filled in from reference TRBV15 and TRBJ2-2): DAMVIQNPRYQVTQFGKPVTLSCSQTLNHNVMYWYQQKSSQAPKLLFHYYDKDFNNEADTPDNFQSRRPNTSFCFLDIRSPGLGDTAMYLCATSREDGGNTGELFFGEGSRLTVL.

V and J are TRBV3-1 (or the pseudogene TRBV3-2) and TRBJ2-5; D not certain. The CDR3 runs 11 residues. Between the trimmed V and J ends, which lost 2 bases and 4 bases, there was a span of 2 bases. CDR1 LGHDT and CDR2 YNNKEL come from the germline V gene (reference sequence). Written as DNA, the CDR3 is TGTGCCAGCAGCCAACTAGAGACCCAGTACTTC. The encoded protein is CASSQLETQYF.

Of note for this clone: The same CDR3 is also encoded by other DNA sequences in this sample. The CDR3 coding sequence is TGTGCCAGCAGTTTTGCGGATACGCAGTATTTT. Protein sequence: CASSFADTQYF. V usage is TRBV12-3 or TRBV12-4 and J usage is TRBJ2-3; D gene uncertain. Between the trimmed V and J ends, which lost 3 bases and 6 bases, there was a span of 4 bases. The CDR3 loop spans 11 amino acids.

This chain joins TRBV10-1 and TRBJ2-6; maybe TRBD1 (6 bases). Looked up from germline, CDR1 is WNHNN and CDR2 is SYGVQD (reference sequence). Trimming took 4 bases from V and 3 from J, leaving 10 bases between them. The CDR3 loop spans 15 amino acids. CDR3 coding DNA: TGCGCCAGCAGTGCCCAGGGGTATGGGGCCAACGTCCTGACTTTC. Amino acids: CASSAQGYGANVLTF.

This chain joins TRBV20-1 and TRBJ2-7; D ambiguous. Per the germline V gene, CDR1 is DFQATT and CDR2 is SNEGSKA (reference sequence). V lost 3 bases and J 4 bases, leaving 19 bases between the germline ends. This CDR3 is built from 15 residues. The CDR3 here is CSASPPEWAPYEQYF. The CDR3 bases are TGCAGTGCTAGTCCCCCTGAGTGGGCGCCGTACGAGCAGTACTTC.

The CDR3 DNA reads TGTGCCAGCAGTTTAACTTCAGGGTGGAAGACCCAGTACTTC. It encodes CASSLTSGWKTQYF. The chain has TRBV27 and TRBJ2-5; D perhaps matches TRBD1 (5 bases). From germline, CDR1 is MNHEY and CDR2 SMNVEV (reference sequence). The length of the CDR3 is 14 residues. The V end lost 2 bases, the J end lost 6 bases, and 13 bases lay between the germline ends.

The CDR3: CSVVISGANVLTF. The CDR3 DNA sequence: TGCAGCGTTGTAATCTCTGGGGCCAACGTCCTGACTTTC. V and J are TRBV29-1 and TRBJ2-6; no firm D call. The CDR3 has 13 amino acids. Trimming took 4 bases from V and 0 from J, leaving 4 bases between them. Germline V gives CDR1 SQVTM, CDR2 ANQGSEA.

The chain is built from TRBV24-1 and TRBJ1-4; TRBD1 matches 7 bases. Losses at the gene ends were 4 bases for V and 8 bases for J; bases not matched to a gene: 9. This CDR3 contains 15 residues. Germline-derived CDR1 and CDR2 are KGHDR and SFDVKD. The CDR3, as DNA: TGTGCCACCAGTGACTCGACAGGGTCGAGGGAAAAACTGTTTTTT. Translation: CATSDSTGSREKLFF.

CDR3 sequence (DNA): TGTGCCAGCAGCGCACGACGGGGGGGCCGCGCAGATGAGCAGTTCTTC. This encodes CASSARRGGRADEQFF. The V and J genes are TRBV7-9 and TRBJ2-1; 8 nucleotides agree with TRBD2. V lost 5 bases to trimming and J lost 8 bases; unmatched junction nucleotides: 14. Germline lookup yields CDR1 SEHNR and CDR2 FQNEAQ (reference sequence). CDR3 length equals 16 residues.

Comments on this clone: At the DNA level, this CDR3 is encoded by other sequences in the same sample as well. The chain has TRBV18 and TRBJ2-3; TRBD2 aligns across 7 bases. The germline V gene has CDR1 KGHSH and CDR2 LQKENI. The V segment lost 3 bases and the J segment 1 base; nucleotides outside the gene matches: 4. There are 15 residues in the CDR3. This CDR3 reads CASSPQAGGTDTQYF. The CDR3 nucleotides are TGTGCCAGCTCACCGCAGGCGGGGGGCACAGATACGCAGTATTTT.

The chain is built from TRBV18 and TRBJ2-1; 9 bases agree with TRBD2. In germline, CDR1 is KGHSH, CDR2 LQKENI. The CDR3 loop spans 16 amino acids. The V segment lost 0 bases and the J segment 6 bases; nucleotides outside the gene matches: 6. The CDR3 spells CASSPPSGRTGNEQFF. In DNA form, the CDR3 reads TGTGCCAGCTCACCACCAAGCGGGAGGACGGGCAATGAGCAGTTCTTC.

The chain carries TRBV9 and TRBJ2-4, with D perhaps matching TRBD1 (5 bases). V was trimmed by 0 bases and J by 8 bases, leaving 18 bases between them. This CDR3 is 16 amino acids long. From germline, CDR1 is SGDLS and CDR2 YYNGEE. For the CDR3, the DNA is TGTGCCAGCAGCGTAGGACAAGGGGCGCTTGGGGACATTCAGTACTTC. Encoded protein: CASSVGQGALGDIQYF. The variable domain in full, completed from reference TRBV9 and TRBJ2-4, reads DSGVTQTPKHLITATGQRVTLRCSPRSGDLSVYWYQQSLDQGLQFLIQYYNGEERAKGNILERFSAQQFPDLHSELNLSSLELGDSALYFCASSVGQGALGDIQYFGAGTRLSVL.